The next 4 T cell receptor beta chains were all read from a single sample in a study of OX40 agonist ivuxolimab in advanced cancers. Only in-frame clones appear in the TCRdb table, and some are missing; sequencing was by immunoSEQ multiplex PCR. The profile shows 96,000 or so clones, about 80% of them singletons. Material: CD4+ or CD8+ T cells sorted from blood, obtained in a trial of the OX40 agonist ivuxolimab. All receptors come from an adult with an advanced solid tumor such as melanoma, head and neck, liver or kidney cancer.

This clone was detected only a few times. The CDR3, as DNA: TGTGCCAGCAGACGGGACGCCAGCTCCTACGAGCAGTACTTC. This codes for CASRRDASSYEQYF. This chain links TRBV5-4 with TRBJ2-7; the D gene could be TRBD1 or TRBD2 (5 bases each). The CDR3 length is 14 residues. Per the germline V gene, CDR1 is SGHNT and CDR2 is YYREEE (reference sequence). V dropped 5 bases and J dropped 0 bases, with 12 bases sitting between them. The full variable domain, with the rest looked up from reference TRBV5-4 and TRBJ2-7, is ETGVTQSPTHLIKTRGQQVTLRCSSQSGHNTVSWYQQALGQGPQFIFQYYREEENGRGNFPPRFSGLQFPNYSSELNVNALELDDSALYLCASRRDASSYEQYFGPGTRLTVT.

This chain joins TRBV19 and TRBJ1-1, with 7 nucleotides matching TRBD1. Germline V gene sequence: CDR1 LNHDA, CDR2 SQIVND (reference sequence). This CDR3 region has 14 residues. J lost 3 bases, V lost 5 bases, and 6 bases had no gene match. Written as DNA, the CDR3 is TGTGCCAGTAGTTTTCCTGGGACAGACACTGAAGCTTTCTTT. It is translated as CASSFPGTDTEAFF.

This clone turned up a few times. J is TRBJ1-5 and V is TRBV9, with TRBD1 as a possible D gene (6 bases). Trimming took 0 bases from V and 3 from J, leaving 10 bases between them. CDR3 length equals 15 residues. The germline V gene encodes CDR1 SGDLS and CDR2 YYNGEE. The chain's CDR3 is CASSVAGQFNQPQHF. The CDR3 DNA reads as TGTGCCAGCAGCGTAGCGGGACAATTCAATCAGCCCCAGCATTTT.

The chain joins TRBV9 to TRBJ2-1; TRBD2 aligns across 12 bases. V shed 0 bases and J 10 bases; nucleotides not matched to a gene: 8. This CDR3 comprises 16 residues. Per germline, CDR1 SGDLS and CDR2 YYNGEE. The CDR3 protein is CASSVGSSGGAEEQFF. CDR3 DNA sequence: TGTGCCAGCAGCGTAGGGTCTAGCGGGGGGGCGGAGGAGCAGTTCTTC.